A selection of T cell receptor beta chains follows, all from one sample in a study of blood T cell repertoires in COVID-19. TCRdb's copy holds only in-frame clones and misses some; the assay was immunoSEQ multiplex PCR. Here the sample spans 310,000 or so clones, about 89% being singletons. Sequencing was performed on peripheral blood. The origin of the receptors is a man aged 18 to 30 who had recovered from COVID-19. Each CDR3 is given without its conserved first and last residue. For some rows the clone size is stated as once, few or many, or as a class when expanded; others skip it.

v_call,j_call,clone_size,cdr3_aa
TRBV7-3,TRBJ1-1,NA,ASSQGGRAEAF
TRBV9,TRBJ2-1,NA,ASSVVEGRDEQF
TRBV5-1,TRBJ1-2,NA,ASSLGGSDYGYT
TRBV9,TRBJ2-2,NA,ASSSRGQANTGELF
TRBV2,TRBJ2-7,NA,ASSELGAGSYEQY
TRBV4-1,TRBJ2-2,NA,ASSQDRLRYTGELF
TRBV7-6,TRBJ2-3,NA,ASSLNVAGSSTDTQY
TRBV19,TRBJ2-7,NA,ASSRLAGGEQY
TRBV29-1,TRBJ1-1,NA,SSLGQQNTEAF
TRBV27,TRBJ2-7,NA,ASSEGQGGYEQY
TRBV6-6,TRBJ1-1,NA,AGSGGWGTEAF
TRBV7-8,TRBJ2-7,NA,ASSLGTGPAYEQY
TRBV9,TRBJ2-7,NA,ASSVGLADSYEQY
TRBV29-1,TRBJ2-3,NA,SVAKGQSTDTQY
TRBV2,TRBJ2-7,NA,ASSPGLPNPYEQY
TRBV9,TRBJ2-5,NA,ASSVAPQETQY
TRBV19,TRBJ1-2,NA,ASKSTGTGPYGYT
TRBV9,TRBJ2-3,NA,ASSVVASTDTQY
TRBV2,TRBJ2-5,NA,ASSAGTGGAGTQY
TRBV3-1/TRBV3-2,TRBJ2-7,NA,ASSQGSSGAYEQY
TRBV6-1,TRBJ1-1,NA,ASSETRAGTGWGTEAF
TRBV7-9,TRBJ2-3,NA,ASSLVAVSDTQY
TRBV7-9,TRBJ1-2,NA,ASSLGGGYGYT
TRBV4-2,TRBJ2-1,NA,ASSHHTRSSYNEQF
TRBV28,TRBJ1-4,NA,ASSAGTGRPF
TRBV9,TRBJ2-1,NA,ASSSQPGESPPGDEQF
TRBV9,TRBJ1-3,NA,ASSEGGNTIY
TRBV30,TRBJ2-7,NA,AWSLIAGGEQY
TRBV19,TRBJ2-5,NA,ASSVQGGYQETQY
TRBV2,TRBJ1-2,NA,ASSDGAYYGYT
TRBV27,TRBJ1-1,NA,ASSLGPNTEAF
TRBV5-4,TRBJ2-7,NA,ASSFRLGAGEREY
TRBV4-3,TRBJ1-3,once,ASSQGPTASSGNTIY
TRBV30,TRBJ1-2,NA,AWSGPGQRIFWYGYT
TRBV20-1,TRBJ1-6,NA,SATDPIDSPLH
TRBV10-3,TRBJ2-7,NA,AISDSGLHEQY
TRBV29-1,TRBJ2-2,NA,SVPGHINTGELF
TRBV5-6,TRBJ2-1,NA,ASSPLATSYNEQF
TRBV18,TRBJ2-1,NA,ASSPRGVQTSGANEQF
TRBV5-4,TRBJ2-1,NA,ASSLGTSGPYNEQF
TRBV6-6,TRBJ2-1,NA,AILAGGNEQF
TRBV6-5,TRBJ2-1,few,ASSYGGLLINEQF
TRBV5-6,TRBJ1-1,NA,ASHSPELEAF